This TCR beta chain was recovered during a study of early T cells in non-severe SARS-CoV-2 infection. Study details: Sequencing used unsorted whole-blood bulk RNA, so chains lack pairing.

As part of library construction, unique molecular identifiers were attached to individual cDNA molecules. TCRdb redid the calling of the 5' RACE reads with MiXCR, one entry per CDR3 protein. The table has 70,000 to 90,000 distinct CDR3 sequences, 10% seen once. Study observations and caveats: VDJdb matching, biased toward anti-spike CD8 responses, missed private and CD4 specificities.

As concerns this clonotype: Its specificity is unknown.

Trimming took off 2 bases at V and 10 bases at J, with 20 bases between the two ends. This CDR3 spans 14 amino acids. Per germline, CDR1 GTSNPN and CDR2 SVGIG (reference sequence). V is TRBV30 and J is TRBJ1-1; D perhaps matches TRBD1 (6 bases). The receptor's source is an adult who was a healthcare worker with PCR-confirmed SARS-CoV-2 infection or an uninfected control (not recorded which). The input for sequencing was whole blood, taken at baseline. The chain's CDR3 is CAWSPKPGPTGAFF. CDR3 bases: TGTGCCTGGAGTCCGAAACCGGGGCCGACAGGAGCTTTCTTT.